The sequence of this T cell receptor beta chain was determined in a study of radiation and T cells in renal cell carcinoma. Regarding the study as a whole: Top tumor clonotypes rose in blood 2 weeks post-radiation, then contracted. Without pretreatment biopsies, baseline tumor clonotype presence was undetermined.

The repertoire was sequenced with immunoSEQ multiplex PCR; TCRdb's copy has only in-frame clones and lacks some. Of some 50,000 clones listed, 65% to 90% are singletons. With V trimmed by 4 bases and J by 5 bases, 9 bases remained unmatched. Looked up from germline, CDR1 is SGHTA and CDR2 is FQGTGA. The CDR3 runs 15 residues. On this clone: Its specificity is unknown.

Time point given: baseline pretreatment blood. The treatment was: 15 Gy SBRT to primary tumor, nephrectomy 4 weeks later. Clear cell pathology was present in this patient's renal cell carcinoma. Material: blood, obtained from a patient whose treatment included radiotherapy and nephrectomy. The receptor was derived from a woman in her seventies with renal cell carcinoma. This chain links TRBV7-3 with TRBJ2-5, with 8 bases lining up with TRBD1. CDR3 residues: CASSSGTGHGETQYF. The CDR3 region has the DNA TGTGCCAGCAGCTCAGGGACAGGCCATGGGGAGACCCAGTACTTC. Combining the CDR3 with reference TRBV7-3 and TRBJ2-5 gives the whole variable domain GAGVSQTPSNKVTEKGKYVELRCDPISGHTALYWYRQSLGQGPEFLIYFQGTGAADDSGLPNDRFFAVRPEGSVSTLKIQRTERGDSAVYLCASSSGTGHGETQYFGPGTRLLVL.